What follows describes a single TCR beta chain. These data originate in a study of human T cells and chemical hapten exposure. Study summary: Sensitization involved placing 2% DPC onto a 2 cm by 2 cm region of upper inner arm skin. From small differences in pooled library volume came most of the variation in per-sample TCR yields.

TCRdb processed the RACE reads anew with MiXCR; each CDR3 protein has one entry. Of 90,000 to 140,000 distinct CDR3 sequences listed, under 40% are singletons. V was shortened by 6 bases and J by 1 base, with 10 bases between the two germline ends. There are 15 residues in the CDR3. Time point described: patch test 3, about 24 weeks after DPC sensitization. Noted treatment: therapeutic diphenylcyclopropenone sensitization with weekly scalp DPC. The chain carries TRBV12-3 or TRBV12-4 and TRBJ2-6, with a weak D call TRBD2 (5 bases). The material was whole blood, obtained in connection with sensitization to the hapten diphenylcyclopropenone (DPC). The TCR was taken from a man aged 35 to 55 with alopecia areata. Some clones in this sample may be carry-over from other donors' samples. The CDR3 reads CASRSPGSGANVLTF. The CDR3 DNA reads as TGTGCCAGCAGAAGCCCGGGGTCTGGGGCCAACGTCCTGACTTTC.